This TCR beta chain appears in the sequencing data of a study of CD8 T cells in ankylosing spondylitis (dated by TCRdb to between 2016 and 2019). A note on the overall study: T cell receptor beta repertoires were profiled in healthy donors and ankylosing spondylitis patients so that disease-linked TCR variants could be found. In total, the full study cohort was made up of 95 to 110 healthy donors and 25 ankylosing spondylitis patients. Peripheral blood samples were taken, and synovial fluid was additionally collected from ankylosing spondylitis patients. What the work shows at the level of the full study, not this receptor alone: Some of the motif variants had been reported before in the synovial fluid and blood of reactive arthritis patients, a finding that suggests common disease-initiation mechanisms. The disease-linked clones were reported as significantly enriched in matched synovial fluid samples from ankylosing spondylitis patients. A TCR beta motif made up of eight highly homologous amino acid variants appeared to be characteristic of blood from ankylosing spondylitis patients. The disease-linked clones showed a CD8+ phenotype and occurred at relatively low frequencies in peripheral blood.

The instrument was an Illumina HiSeq 2500. TCR beta libraries were prepared by quantitative 5'-RACE with molecular barcodes. On the study's bioinformatics: Disease-linked TCR variants were identified with a new computational method built on a probabilistic model of VDJ rearrangement. TCRdb handled the public reads itself, with Q25 trimming in fastp and clone calling in MiXCR, and kept productive beta chains. A single entry per CDR3 protein holds the most common genes and DNA from its merged rows. The V and J calls come from TCRdb's annotation, not from the publication. This sample lists around 770,000 distinct CDR3 sequences; 15% to 20% were detected once. The ten most abundant clones make up under 20% of the sample. As for this clonotype: Its recognized antigen is unknown. No clone much larger than this one lies a single base away; base qualities are absent.

CDR1 is given as MDHEN and CDR2 as SYDVKM, both from the germline V gene. From the cysteine through the phenylalanine, the CDR3 covers 17 amino acids. Only the CDR3 DNA stays, 51 bases, in frame from base 1. The V end gives up 6 bases and the J end 2 bases, leaving 8 bases in the junction not matched to a gene. The receptor was derived from a male donor with ankylosing spondylitis. The chain is made from TRBV28 and TRBJ1-5, with TRBD1 matching 12 junction bases. What was sequenced was blood, either unsorted or a sorted T cell fraction (not recorded which). Here is the DNA: TGTGCCAGCAGCCCCTTCGGGACAGGGGGCGGCAATCAGCCCCAGCATTTT. Its product reads: CASSPFGTGGGNQPQHF.